The 5 T cell receptor beta chains below all came from one sample that was sequenced in a study of blood T cell repertoires in COVID-19 (TCRdb year 2020). Libraries came from the immunoSEQ multiplex PCR assay. Entries here come from immuneACCESS through TCRdb and include only in-frame sequences with V and J called. Some clones fail to appear in such tables; in the studies checked, an unresolved V gene covers under half of the shortfall, and the cause of the remainder is unknown. In all, the sample holds roughly 300,000 clones, and roughly 90% of those were seen once. The top ten clonotypes cover 15% to 20% of the sample. Source material: PBMCs or T cells enriched from blood (not recorded which). The source of these receptors is a woman in her twenties or thirties who had recovered from COVID-19.

The J gene is TRBJ1-2, the V gene TRBV19, with 7 bases that match TRBD1. CDR1 and CDR2 from the germline V gene are LNHDA and SQIVND (reference sequence). This CDR3 region has 14 residues. V trimming: 5 bases; J trimming: 4 bases; junction bases outside the gene matches: 7. The CDR3 DNA follows: TGTGCCAGTAGTCTAGGACAGGACGCCTATGGCTACACCTTC. Translating gives CASSLGQDAYGYTF. The variable domain in full, with the rest retrieved from reference TRBV19 and TRBJ1-2, is DGGITQSPKYLFRKEGQNVTLSCEQNLNHDAMYWYRQDPGQGLRLIYYSQIVNDFQKGDIAEGYSVSREKKESFPLTVTSAQKNPTAFYLCASSLGQDAYGYTFGSGTRLTVV.

The chain couples TRBV12-3 or TRBV12-4 to TRBJ2-7, with TRBD1 identical over 9 bases. The CDR3 spans 13 residues. After removal of 8 bases from V and 6 bases from J, the junction contained 8 bases not matched to a gene. The chain's CDR3 is CASRRQGVVEQYF. Written as DNA, the CDR3 is TGTGCCAGCCGACGACAGGGGGTAGTCGAGCAGTACTTC.

V and J are TRBV13 and TRBJ1-5; 7 nucleotides align to TRBD1. J gave up 2 bases and V 0 bases, and 7 bases lay outside the gene matches. The CDR3 runs to 17 residues. Germline CDR1 and CDR2: PRHDT and FYEKMQ (reference sequence). CDR3 in DNA: TGTGCCAGCAGCTTAGGGATAGACAGGGATGGCAATCAGCCCCAGCATTTT. Translation: CASSLGIDRDGNQPQHF.

Only a few counts were recorded for this clone. The chain combines TRBV7-2 with TRBJ2-7; D unclear. The ends were cut back, 5 bases at V and 0 bases at J, with 17 bases in the middle. The CDR3 has 16 residues. Germline V gene sequence: CDR1 SGHTA, CDR2 FQGNSA. The CDR3 spells CASSPMVGGSSYEQYF. The DNA of the CDR3 is TGTGCCAGCAGCCCAATGGTCGGCGGCAGCTCCTACGAGCAGTACTTC.

The chain links TRBV29-1 to TRBJ2-3; a weak D match, TRBD1 (6 bases). V shed 8 bases and J shed 2 bases, with 17 bases lying between them. Per germline, CDR1 SQVTM and CDR2 ANQGSEA. The CDR3 is made up of 14 amino acids. The CDR3 DNA is TGCAGCTCGCGGACAGAGCCCTACACAGATACGCAGTATTTT. Translated, it gives CSSRTEPYTDTQYF.